This paragraph covers one T cell receptor (beta chain) sequence. The sample is drawn from a study of blood T cell repertoires in COVID-19. Study details: Both acute and convalescent COVID-19 samples were obtained from the United States, Italy and Spain. In each case, the material was cDNA or gDNA derived from T cells, B-cell-depleted T cells, or PBMCs.

Per the original data handling: Amplifying reference gene primers gave estimates of nucleated cell counts. The protocol was immunoSEQ multiplex PCR, while the TCRdb copy is restricted to in-frame clones and leaves out a portion. V, J and clone size reflect that table, while D and trimming were determined from the DNA. The data show about 210,000 clones, over 70% seen once. Germline loops: CDR1 SGHRS, CDR2 YFSETQ. V dropped 4 bases and J dropped 3 bases, with 13 bases sitting between them. The CDR3 runs 15 residues. The rearrangement uses TRBV5-1 and TRBJ1-4, with D perhaps TRBD1 (5 bases). Sequences were obtained from peripheral blood. The receptor's source is a woman between 70 and 85 years old with acute or convalescent COVID-19. CDR3 DNA: TGCGCCAGCAGCGTAGCAGGGAAGGCTAATGAAAAACTGTTTTTT. This sequence encodes CASSVAGKANEKLFF. The variable domain in full, completed from reference TRBV5-1 and TRBJ1-4, reads KAGVTQTPRYLIKTRGQQVTLSCSPISGHRSVSWYQQTPGQGLQFLFEYFSETQRNKGNFPGRFSGRQFSNSRSEMNVSTLELGDSALYLCASSVAGKANEKLFFGSGTQLSVL.